The 27 T cell receptor beta chains below were found in one sample sequenced in a study of regulatory T cells in long-lasting Graves disease. The time point: newly diagnosed GD, antithyroid drugs for less than 3 months. RNA isolated from PBMCs was used to make the TCR library. Arm-PCR of CDR3 regions and iRepertoire HTBI primers were the basis on which TCR beta libraries were built. TCRdb processed the multiplex PCR reads anew with MiXCR; each CDR3 protein has one entry. Seen here are hundreds of thousands of distinct CDR3 sequences, roughly 15% observed once, and the top ten hold 9.5% to 15%. This sample also appeared in a second study, on T cells in Graves' hyperthyroidism and ophthalmopathy.

This specimen was peripheral blood mononuclear cells (PBMCs), taken at new diagnosis, from a patient treated with antithyroid drugs. These receptors were taken from a man aged 18 to 29 with Graves disease.

This clonotype was seen many times. V and J are TRBV12-3 or TRBV12-4 and TRBJ2-1; 9 nucleotides line up with TRBD1. The junction had 10 bases not matched to a gene; V was cut back by 10 bases and J by 3 bases. The CDR3 extends over 15 amino acids. For the CDR3, the DNA is TGTGCCACGAGGACTTACAGGGGGCTCTACAATGAGCAGTTCTTC. Translated: CATRTYRGLYNEQFF.

The rearrangement links TRBV20-1 to TRBJ2-1; weak D call: TRBD1 (6 bases). The length of the CDR3 is 13 residues. CDR1 and CDR2 (germline): DFQATT, SNEGSKA (reference sequence). The V end lost 3 bases, the J end lost 10 bases, and 16 bases lay between the germline ends. CDR3 protein: CSASRIGGREQFF. The CDR3 DNA follows: TGCAGTGCTAGTCGGATTGGGGGCCGGGAGCAGTTCTTC.

This chain links TRBV10-2 with TRBJ1-2, with D maybe TRBD1 (5 bases). The V end was cut by 4 bases, the J end by 6 bases, with 15 bases between. The V gene's germline CDR1 is WSHSY and CDR2 SAAADI. This CDR3 spans 14 amino acids. The CDR3 sequence: CASSARTGLDGYTF. The DNA of the CDR3 is TGCGCCAGCAGTGCCCGTACAGGCTTGGATGGCTACACCTTC.

J is TRBJ2-3 and V is TRBV30; 9 bases agree with TRBD1. The CDR3 length is 15 residues. Unmatched junction bases numbered 8, after V lost 4 bases and J lost 3 bases. Looked up from germline, CDR1 is GTSNPN and CDR2 is SVGIG (reference sequence). The CDR3 protein is CAWKTGTGLTDTQYF. The CDR3, as DNA: TGTGCCTGGAAAACCGGGACAGGGTTAACAGATACGCAGTATTTT.

This clonotype was counted ten times or more. The V gene is TRBV18, the J gene TRBJ2-7; D possibly uses TRBD1 or TRBD2 (5 bases each). Germline V gene data show CDR1 as KGHSH and CDR2 as LQKENI. V was cut by 0 bases and J by 3 bases, with 6 bases left in between. There are 13 residues in the CDR3. The CDR3 here is CASSPPGDYEQYF. DNA of the CDR3: TGTGCCAGCTCACCACCGGGGGACTACGAGCAGTACTTC.

This clonotype turned up a few times. The chain is built from TRBV6-5 and TRBJ1-4; D unclear. With 2 bases removed from V and 5 bases from J, the gap between germline ends came to 9 bases. This CDR3 has 14 residues. Germline CDR1 MNHEY, CDR2 SVGAGI. The CDR3 DNA sequence: TGTGCCAGCAGTTACACCCGGGAAAATGAAAAACTGTTTTTT. This gives the protein CASSYTRENEKLFF.

This clonotype has at least ten counts. The chain couples TRBV13 to TRBJ1-1; tentatively, D is TRBD1 (5 bases). Germline lookup yields CDR1 PRHDT and CDR2 FYEKMQ (reference sequence). V lost 5 bases and J lost 0, with 16 bases in between. CDR3 length: 16 residues. The DNA of the CDR3 is TGTGCCAGCAGCCGCGACGGTGGGGGAATGAACACTGAAGCTTTCTTT. Amino acid sequence: CASSRDGGGMNTEAFF.

Remarks on this clonotype: One base away lies a much larger clone, so this may be a sequencing read error. The CDR3 DNA reads TGTGCCAGCAGTCAGCTTCCACAGGGTAGGGGCATTCAGTACTTC. Protein: CASSQLPQGRGIQYF. This chain links TRBV27 with TRBJ2-4; weak D call: TRBD1 (6 bases). Per germline, CDR1 MNHEY and CDR2 SMNVEV (reference sequence). The CDR3 is 15 amino acids. V was cut by 5 bases and J by 9 bases, with 20 bases left in between.

The chain combines TRBV4-1 with TRBJ2-3; 7 bases are a match to TRBD2. Germline-derived CDR1 and CDR2 are MGHRA and YSYEKL. The CDR3 spans 16 residues. V shed 4 bases and J 2 bases; nucleotides not matched to a gene: 9. The CDR3 region has the DNA TGCGCCAGCAGCCGAACAACCGGGACTATCACAGATACGCAGTATTTT. It specifies CASSRTTGTITDTQYF.

A few counts support this clonotype. The chain recombines TRBV3-1 with TRBJ1-5; D is undetermined. Germline-derived CDR1 and CDR2 are LGHDT and YNNKEL (reference sequence). The length of the CDR3 is 15 residues. V gave up 0 bases and J gave up 7 bases, with 13 bases separating them. This CDR3 reads CASSQDPGREQPQHF. CDR3 bases: TGTGCCAGCAGCCAAGATCCCGGTCGCGAACAGCCCCAGCATTTT.

This clonotype has more than one count but fewer than ten. V and J are TRBV7-9 and TRBJ2-5, with a tentative D call TRBD1 (6 bases). The CDR3 is 17 amino acids. CDR1 and CDR2 from the germline V gene are SEHNR and FQNEAQ (reference sequence). Between the trimmed V and J ends, which lost 3 bases and 0 bases, there was a span of 17 bases. The CDR3: CASSFPSQGLDQETQYF. CDR3 nucleotides: TGTGCCAGCAGCTTCCCCAGCCAGGGGTTAGACCAAGAGACCCAGTACTTC.

This clonotype was detected a few times. This chain links TRBV12-5 with TRBJ1-3; 7 bases map to TRBD1. Germline V gene sequence: CDR1 LGHNT, CDR2 FRNRAP. The junction had 4 bases not matched to a gene; V was cut back by 5 bases and J by 3 bases. CDR3 length: 14 residues. The CDR3 loop is CASGPQGDGNTIYF. The CDR3 coding sequence is TGTGCTAGTGGTCCCCAGGGGGATGGAAACACCATATATTTT.

There are a few counts of this clonotype. This rearrangement joins TRBV30 to TRBJ2-2; D is unclear. The CDR3 extends over 15 amino acids. Germline assignment: CDR1 GTSNPN and CDR2 SVGIG (reference sequence). V was pared by 5 bases and J by 6 bases, with 19 bases between. The CDR3 DNA is TGTGCCTGGGGGTTGGCCGGTGGCTCCCCCGGGGAGCTGTTTTTT. It codes for CAWGLAGGSPGELFF.

This clonotype was counted a few times. The gene calls are TRBV30 and TRBJ1-5; maybe TRBD1 (5 bases). Trimming left V 2 bases short and J 5 bases short, with 19 bases between. This CDR3 is 16 amino acids long. Looked up from germline, CDR1 is GTSNPN and CDR2 is SVGIG (reference sequence). The chain's CDR3 is CAWSLPLTAGDQPQHF. CDR3 nucleotides: TGTGCCTGGAGTTTGCCTTTGACAGCCGGAGATCAGCCCCAGCATTTT.

This clonotype was seen many times. The chain is built from TRBV9 and TRBJ1-2; 8 nucleotides line up with TRBD1. Germline CDR1 reads SGDLS; CDR2 reads YYNGEE. V dropped 0 bases and J dropped 7; count of bases not matched to a gene: 5. The CDR3 loop spans 14 amino acids. The CDR3 DNA sequence: TGTGCCAGCAGCGTAGATGGACAGGGCCGTGGCTACACCTTC. Translation gives CASSVDGQGRGYTF.

In its sample, this clonotype was seen many times. CDR3 coding DNA: TGTGCCAGCAGGATCGGCGTCTCCTACGAGCAGTACTTC. Its translation is CASRIGVSYEQYF. This chain joins TRBV12-3 or TRBV12-4 and TRBJ2-7; D is unresolved. The V gene lost 6 bases and the J gene lost 0 bases, with 9 bases spanning the gap. CDR3 size: 13 residues.

The chain recombines TRBV6-1 with TRBJ1-1; no definite D call. Germline V gene sequence: CDR1 MNHNS, CDR2 SASEGT. The CDR3 covers 14 residues. The V and J ends lost 6 bases and 6 bases respectively, with 17 bases between them. The CDR3 region has the DNA TGTGCCAGCAGCCCTTCAACGAGTACGTCTGAAGCTTTCTTT. Protein sequence: CASSPSTSTSEAFF.

This clonotype has just a few counts. The rearrangement links TRBV20-1 to TRBJ2-2, with TRBD2 identical over 10 bases. CDR3 length equals 14 residues. Trimming cost V 5 bases and J 5 bases; bases outside gene matches: 5. Germline V gene lookup returns CDR1 DFQATT and CDR2 SNEGSKA (reference sequence). CDR3 amino acids: CSAGLAGVTGELFF. The DNA of the CDR3 is TGCAGTGCTGGGCTAGCGGGAGTTACCGGGGAGCTGTTTTTT.

This chain joins TRBV20-1 and TRBJ1-6; TRBD1 aligns across 9 bases. The CDR3 length is 14 residues. CDR1 DFQATT and CDR2 SNEGSKA come from the germline V gene (reference sequence). With V trimmed by 2 bases and J by 7 bases, 3 bases remained unmatched. The chain's CDR3 is CSARLTGGNSPLHF. DNA of the CDR3: TGCAGTGCTAGACTGACAGGGGGGAATTCACCCCTCCACTTT.

The table lists this clonotype with many counts. The chain has TRBV7-9 and TRBJ2-3; D remains ambiguous. TRBJ2-7 explains the end of the DNA better; the J call may be wrong. Germline CDR1 and CDR2: SEHNR and FQNEAQ (reference sequence). The CDR3 spans 11 residues. CDR3 in amino acids: CASSRSREQYF. CDR3 bases: TGTGCCAGCAGCCGCTCCCGGGAGCAGTACTTC.

This clonotype was seen ten or more times. The genes are TRBV11-1 and TRBJ2-1; D might be TRBD2 (5 bases). The J call is uncertain, as TRBJ2-5 better fits the DNA end. This CDR3 has 14 residues. Germline values: CDR1 SGHAT, CDR2 FQDESV (reference sequence). Written as DNA, the CDR3 is TGTGCCAGCAGCTTAGGGCCTAGCAAAGAGACCCAGTACTTC. Translated: CASSLGPSKETQYF.

This clonotype has only a few counts. CDR3 coding DNA: TGTGCCAGCAGTTACGATCAGCGAAATAATGAAAAACTGTTTTTT. It codes for CASSYDQRNNEKLFF. The genes are TRBV6-2 or TRBV6-3 and TRBJ1-4; D not certain. The ends were cut back, 2 bases at V and 4 bases at J, with 11 bases in the middle. Germline values: CDR1 MNHEY, CDR2 SVGEGT. There are 15 residues in the CDR3.

This clonotype came up many times. The chain links TRBV6-2 or TRBV6-3 to TRBJ1-1, with D possibly matching TRBD1 (5 bases). This CDR3 spans 14 amino acids. Germline assignment: CDR1 MNHEY and CDR2 SVGEGT. Trimming took 2 bases from V and 0 from J, leaving 7 bases between them. The CDR3 bases are TGTGCCAGCAGTTACGGGGGGTTGAACACTGAAGCTTTCTTT. This translates into CASSYGGLNTEAFF.

This clonotype has ten or more counts. One end of the junction fails to match germline, which may point to a read error. The genes are TRBV7-7 and TRBJ2-1, with 9 bases identical to TRBD2. CDR1 and CDR2 (germline): SSHAT, FNYEAQ (reference sequence). The CDR3 spans 17 residues. The DNA of the CDR3 is TGTGCTAGCAGCCCCGCTAGCGGGGAGGGCCCCTACAATGAGCAGTTCTTC. This sequence encodes CASSPASGEGPYNEQFF. Drawing the rest from reference TRBV7-7 and TRBJ2-1, the complete variable domain is GAGVSQSPRYKVTKRGQDVTLRCDPISSHATLYWYQQALGQGPEFLTYFNYEAQPDKSGLPSDRFSAERPEGSISTLTIQRTEQRDSAMYRCASSPASGEGPYNEQFFGPGTRLTVL.

Concerning this clonotype itself: This may be a read error: a much more frequent sequence differs by one nucleotide. V and J are TRBV11-3 and TRBJ2-7; possible D gene TRBD2, 5 bases. Per the germline V gene, CDR1 is SGHNT and CDR2 is YENEEA. The CDR3 consists of 16 residues. In DNA form, the CDR3 reads TGTGCCAGCAGCTTAGGTTTTCGGGGTCCCTCCTACGGGCAGTACTTC. Translating gives CASSLGFRGPSYGQYF.

In this sample, this clonotype turned up many times. The chain has TRBV5-1 and TRBJ2-7; 12 bases map to TRBD2. The CDR3 is 17 residues long. With V trimmed by 2 bases and J by 2 bases, 8 bases remained unmatched. CDR1 SGHRS and CDR2 YFSETQ come from the germline V gene. CDR3 nucleotide sequence: TGCGCCAGCAGCTTTTCGACTAGCGGGAGTCGGCCCTACGAGCAGTACTTC. Amino acids: CASSFSTSGSRPYEQYF.

This clonotype was observed at least ten times. The chain links TRBV6-5 to TRBJ1-5; possible D gene TRBD1, 6 bases. Germline values: CDR1 MNHEY, CDR2 SVGAGI. The CDR3 loop spans 15 amino acids. V was clipped by 2 bases and J by 2 bases, with 10 bases between them. The CDR3 nucleotides read TGTGCCAGCAGTTACGGGCCAGGGGGCAATCAGCCCCAGCATTTT. Encoded protein: CASSYGPGGNQPQHF.